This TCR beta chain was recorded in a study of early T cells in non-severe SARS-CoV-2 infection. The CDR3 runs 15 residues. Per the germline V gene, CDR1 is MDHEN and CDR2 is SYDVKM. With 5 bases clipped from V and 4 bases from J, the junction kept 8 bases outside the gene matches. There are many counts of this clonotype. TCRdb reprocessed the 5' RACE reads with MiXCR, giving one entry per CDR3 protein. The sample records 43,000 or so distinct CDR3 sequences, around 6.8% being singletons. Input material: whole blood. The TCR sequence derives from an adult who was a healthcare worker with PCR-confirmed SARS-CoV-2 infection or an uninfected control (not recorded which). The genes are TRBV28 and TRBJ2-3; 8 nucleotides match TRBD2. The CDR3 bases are TGTGCCAGCAGTCACCCGGGGGGGCTTGCAGATACGCAGTATTTT. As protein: CASSHPGGLADTQYF.